These 16 T cell receptor beta chains originate from one sample sequenced in a study of T cell repertoires in aging, cancer and after chemotherapy. TRB rearrangements spanning V, D and J were amplified using mixed TRB-A/B primers. TCRdb ran MiXCR on the multiplex PCR reads and lists one entry per CDR3 protein. The table has 1,400 or so distinct CDR3 sequences, approximately 22% seen once; the top ten hold roughly half. Peripheral blood genomic DNA, not sorted cells or RNA, was the template. Specimen: blood. The receptors originated from a human donor with a solid tumor.

This clonotype is labeled medium-sized. The genes are TRBV30 and TRBJ2-1, with D possibly being TRBD2 (6 bases). Trimming removed 1 base at V and 10 bases at J, with 11 bases between. Germline-derived CDR1 and CDR2 are GTSNPN and SVGIG (reference sequence). The length of the CDR3 is 12 residues. CDR3: CAWSGGGKEQFF. CDR3 nucleotide sequence: TGTGCCTGGAGTGGGGGCGGGAAAGAGCAGTTCTTC.

The chain is built from TRBV20-1 and TRBJ2-5; 16 bases line up with TRBD2. V lost 4 bases and J lost 9; bases outside the gene matches: 11. CDR1 and CDR2 (germline): DFQATT, SNEGSKA (reference sequence). This CDR3 region has 16 residues. The CDR3: CSAMPGLAGGRGAQYF. DNA for the CDR3: TGCAGTGCTATGCCGGGACTAGCGGGGGGGCGAGGGGCCCAGTACTTC.

This clonotype showed up just once. This chain joins TRBV30 and TRBJ1-6, with D perhaps TRBD1 (6 bases). Trimming removed 7 bases at V and 7 bases at J, with 17 bases between. The germline V gene has CDR1 GTSNPN and CDR2 SVGIG (reference sequence). This CDR3 is 14 amino acids long. CDR3 amino acids: CASMVQGPNSPLHF. As DNA, the CDR3 is TGTGCCTCAATGGTGCAGGGGCCCAATTCACCCCTCCACTTT. The entire variable domain, with the rest obtained from reference TRBV30 and TRBJ1-6, is as follows: SQTIHQWPATLVQPVGSPLSLECTVEGTSNPNLYWYRQAAGRGLQLLFYSVGIGQISSEVPQNLSASRPQDRQFILSSKKLLLSDSGFYLCASMVQGPNSPLHFGNGTRLTVT.

By share, this clonotype counts as medium-sized. The chain recombines TRBV6-5 with TRBJ1-1; D not resolved. The CDR3 is 14 amino acids. V was cut by 6 bases and J by 1 base, with 12 bases left in between. The germline V gene has CDR1 MNHEY and CDR2 SVGAGI. The chain's CDR3 is CASSRFSPNTEAFF. The CDR3 nucleotides read TGTGCCAGCAGCCGCTTCTCCCCGAACACTGAAGCTTTCTTT.

The V call is TRBV7-2, the J call TRBJ2-1; the match to TRBD2 covers 16 bases. CDR1 SGHTA and CDR2 FQGNSA come from the germline V gene. V was pared by 5 bases and J by 7 bases, with 2 bases of the junction left unmatched. The CDR3 contains 15 residues. The chain's CDR3 is CASSLGLAGGNEQFF. The CDR3 region has the DNA TGTGCCAGCAGCCTGGGACTAGCGGGGGGGAATGAGCAGTTCTTC.

This clonotype is medium-sized (0.01 to 0.1%) in the sample. The V and J genes are TRBV6-5 and TRBJ2-5, with D perhaps TRBD1 (6 bases). The V end was cut by 5 bases, the J end by 5 bases, with 12 bases between. There are 13 residues in the CDR3. Germline CDR1 is MNHEY and CDR2 is SVGAGI. CDR3 sequence (DNA): TGTGCCAGCAGTGTTCAGGGGTTGGAGACCCAGTACTTC. This sequence encodes CASSVQGLETQYF.

Relative to its sample, this clonotype is medium-sized (0.01 to 0.1%). This CDR3 is CASSQEQGGPYEQYF. The DNA of the CDR3 is TGCGCCAGCAGCCAAGAACAAGGGGGCCCCTACGAGCAGTACTTC. The rearrangement uses TRBV4-3 and TRBJ2-7; 7 bases fit TRBD1. Germline trimming cut 0 bases from V and 2 bases from J; bases unmatched to any gene: 4. The CDR3 loop spans 15 amino acids. Germline CDR1 and CDR2: LGHNA and YSLEER.

By sample share, this clonotype is medium-sized. The rearrangement uses TRBV6-1 and TRBJ1-2; perhaps TRBD1 as D (5 bases). The CDR3 covers 15 residues. CDR1 and CDR2 (germline): MNHNS, SASEGT. Trimming took 6 bases from V and 4 from J, leaving 18 bases between them. The DNA for the CDR3 is TGTGCCAGCAGGCGGGGAGGGGTGCGTTCCTATGGCTACACCTTC. This sequence encodes CASRRGGVRSYGYTF.

CDR3 in amino acids: CASSPYDSNQPQHF. The CDR3 DNA is TGCGCCAGCAGCCCTTATGATAGCAATCAGCCCCAGCATTTT. J is TRBJ1-5 and V is TRBV4-3; D gene unclear. The V end lost 4 bases, the J end lost 0 bases, and 7 bases lay between the germline ends. The CDR3 length is 14 residues. Per germline, CDR1 LGHNA and CDR2 YSLEER.

In its sample, this clonotype ranks as medium-sized. This rearrangement joins TRBV4-3 to TRBJ2-7, with 8 positions matching TRBD1. CDR1 is LGHNA, CDR2 YSLEER, per germline. The ends lost 4 bases at V and 3 bases at J; junction bases unmatched: 5. This CDR3 spans 14 amino acids. The CDR3 spells CASSLRTGHYEQYF. The CDR3 DNA follows: TGCGCCAGCAGCCTCCGGACAGGGCACTACGAGCAGTACTTC.

This chain uses TRBV7-6 with TRBJ2-7, with 9 bases matching TRBD2. Germline CDR1 SGHVS, CDR2 FNYEAQ. With V trimmed by 5 bases and J by 2 bases, 1 base remained unmatched. This CDR3 is 13 amino acids long. Here the CDR3 reads CASSRGRAYEQYF. CDR3 in DNA: TGTGCCAGCAGCCGCGGGAGGGCCTACGAGCAGTACTTC.

This clonotype is classed as large (0.1 to 1%). The CDR3 here is CASSYAGRGAHGELFF. As DNA, the CDR3 is TGTGCCAGCAGTTACGCGGGGCGGGGGGCCCACGGGGAGCTGTTTTTT. The chain combines TRBV6-5 with TRBJ2-2; TRBD2 aligns across 8 bases. There are 16 residues in the CDR3. Trimming at V came to 2 bases and at J to 7 bases, leaving 9 bases not matched to a gene. The germline V gene has CDR1 MNHEY and CDR2 SVGAGI.

As to this clonotype: A read error is possible here, since a much larger clone lies one base away. The gene calls are TRBV7-9 and TRBJ2-3, with TRBD2 as a possible D gene (6 bases). The CDR3 is made up of 17 amino acids. Per germline, CDR1 SEHNR and CDR2 FQNEAQ (reference sequence). In nucleotides, the CDR3 is TGTGCCAGCAGCTTCCCGGTGGGGGGTCCCCTCACAGATAAGCAGTATTTT. This codes for CASSFPVGGPLTDKQYF.

Relative to its sample, this clonotype is medium-sized (0.01 to 0.1%). The junction shows a germline mismatch at one end, possibly a read error. The gene calls are TRBV4-3 and TRBJ1-1, with D perhaps matching TRBD1 (6 bases). This CDR3 is 18 amino acids long. CDR1 and CDR2 from the germline V gene are LGHNA and YSLEER. The CDR3 loop reads CASSLKTRGGQGGTEAFF. The CDR3 region has the DNA TGTGCCAGCAGCCTCAAAACAAGAGGGGGGCAAGGGGGTACTGAAGCTTTCTTT.

This clonotype appeared a few times. The V and J genes are TRBV12-3 or TRBV12-4 and TRBJ1-1; D not certain. Between the trimmed V and J ends, which lost 6 bases and 0 bases, there was a span of 11 bases. The CDR3 has 14 residues. This CDR3 is CASSRQVLNTEAFF. CDR3 in DNA: TGTGCCAGCAGCCGCCAGGTTTTGAACACTGAAGCTTTCTTT.

The chain combines TRBV19 with TRBJ2-1; 13 nucleotides line up with TRBD2. The CDR3 is made up of 15 amino acids. In germline, CDR1 is LNHDA, CDR2 SQIVND (reference sequence). V lost 3 bases to trimming and J lost 8 bases; unmatched junction nucleotides: 4. In DNA, the CDR3 is TGTGCCAGTAGTATTACTAGCGGGGGGGGGGATGAGCAGTTCTTC. Translation: CASSITSGGGDEQFF.